This entry is about one TCR beta chain. Antigen: not known. Combining a sample-barcoded 5' primer with a J-beta primer mix, a second PCR ran for roughly 7 to 12 cycles. In TCRdb, the 5' RACE reads were re-called with MiXCR into one record per CDR3 protein. This sample has some 760,000 distinct CDR3 sequences, with 20% to 25% found just once. The CDR3 spans 13 residues. Germline V gives CDR1 SGHTA, CDR2 FQGNSA. V was trimmed by 1 base and J by 7 bases, leaving 8 bases between them. The data belong to a study of blood T cells in healthy people across ages. Findings and limits, study-wide: Whereas aged donors had fewer naive CD4+ cells, long-lived donors had more of them and higher diversity.

These same data were also listed under a study on T cells of mothers and their children. In that study: Slightly, though not significantly, more overlap was seen in related than in unrelated mother-child pairs.

The rearrangement links TRBV7-2 to TRBJ2-1; D gene unclear. The clonotype was recovered from a boy aged 10-17 years in good health. The sequenced sample was blood. CDR3 sequence (DNA): TGTGCCAGCAGCTTAGAGGTAAGGAATGAGCAGTTCTTC. Protein product: CASSLEVRNEQFF.